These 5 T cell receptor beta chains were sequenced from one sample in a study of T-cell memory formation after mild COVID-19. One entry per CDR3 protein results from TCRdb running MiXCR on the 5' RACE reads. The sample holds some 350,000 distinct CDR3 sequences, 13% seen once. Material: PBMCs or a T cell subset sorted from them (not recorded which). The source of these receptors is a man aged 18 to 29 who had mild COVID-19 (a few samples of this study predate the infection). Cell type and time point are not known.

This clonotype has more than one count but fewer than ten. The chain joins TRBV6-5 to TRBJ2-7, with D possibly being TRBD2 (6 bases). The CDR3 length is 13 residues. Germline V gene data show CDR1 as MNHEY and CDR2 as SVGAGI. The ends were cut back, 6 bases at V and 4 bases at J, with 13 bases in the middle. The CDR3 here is CASRMSRGYEQYV. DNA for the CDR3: TGTGCCAGCAGGATGTCCCGGGGGTACGAGCAGTACGTC.

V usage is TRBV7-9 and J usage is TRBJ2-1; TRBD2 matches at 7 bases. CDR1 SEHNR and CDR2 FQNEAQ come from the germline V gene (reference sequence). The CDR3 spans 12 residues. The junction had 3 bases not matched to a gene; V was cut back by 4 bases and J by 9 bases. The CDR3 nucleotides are TGTGCCAGCAGCTGGGGAGGGGTTGAGCAGTTCTTC. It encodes CASSWGGVEQFF.

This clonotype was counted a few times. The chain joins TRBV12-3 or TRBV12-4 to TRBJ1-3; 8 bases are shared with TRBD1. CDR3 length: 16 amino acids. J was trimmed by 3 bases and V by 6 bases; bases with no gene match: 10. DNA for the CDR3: TGTGCCAGCAGCGCCTGGACAGGGCTCGGTGGAAACACCATATATTTT. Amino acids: CASSAWTGLGGNTIYF.

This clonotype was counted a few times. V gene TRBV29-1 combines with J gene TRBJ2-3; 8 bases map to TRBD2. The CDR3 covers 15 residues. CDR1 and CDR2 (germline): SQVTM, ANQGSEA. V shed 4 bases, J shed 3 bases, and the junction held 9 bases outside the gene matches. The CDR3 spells CSVAFGGGPTDTQYF. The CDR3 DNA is TGCAGCGTTGCGTTCGGCGGGGGGCCAACAGATACGCAGTATTTT.

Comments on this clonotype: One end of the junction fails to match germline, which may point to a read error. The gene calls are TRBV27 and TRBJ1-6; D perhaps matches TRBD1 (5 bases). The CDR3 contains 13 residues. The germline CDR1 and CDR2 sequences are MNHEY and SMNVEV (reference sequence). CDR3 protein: CASSTRGGSALHF. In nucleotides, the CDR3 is TGTGCCAGCAGCACCCGGGGGGGTTCAGCCCTCCACTTT.